Below are 25 T cell receptor beta chains sequenced from a single sample in a study of cytomegalovirus exposure and HLA in healthy donors. Using immunoSEQ multiplex PCR, the repertoire was profiled, and TCRdb retains in-frame clones only, with some absent. Altogether 30,000 to 40,000 clones are present, just under 95% being singletons, with the ten largest covering more than 2.5%. Sequencing used PBMCs. These receptors were collected from a man aged 18-30 years in good health and CMV-seronegative.

V and J are TRBV7-8 and TRBJ1-2; D is perhaps TRBD1 (5 bases). Germline-derived CDR1 and CDR2 are SGHVS and FQNEAQ. V dropped 0 bases and J dropped 3 bases, with 5 bases sitting between them. The CDR3 runs to 13 residues. In DNA, the CDR3 is TGTGCCAGCAGCTTAGCACAGGACTATGGCTACACCTTC. Residues: CASSLAQDYGYTF. The whole variable domain, filled in from reference TRBV7-8 and TRBJ1-2, reads GAGVSQSPRYKVAKRGQDVALRCDPISGHVSLFWYQQALGQGPEFLTYFQNEAQLDKSGLPSDRFFAERPEGSVSTLKIQRTQQEDSAVYLCASSLAQDYGYTFGSGTRLTVV.

The chain carries TRBV7-6 and TRBJ2-3; TRBD1 matches 10 bases. The CDR3 sequence is 16 residues long. CDR1 and CDR2 from the germline V gene are SGHVS and FNYEAQ. Losses at the gene ends were 3 bases for V and 2 bases for J; bases not matched to a gene: 5. CDR3 sequence: CASSFRTGGTTDTQYF. DNA for the CDR3: TGTGCCAGCAGCTTTAGGACAGGGGGAACCACAGATACGCAGTATTTT.

This chain links TRBV28 with TRBJ2-7; D remains ambiguous. Per germline, CDR1 MDHEN and CDR2 SYDVKM. The germline V and J ends were trimmed by 6 bases and 7 bases, with 10 bases remaining between them. CDR3 length: 11 residues. CDR3: CASSILREQYF. DNA for the CDR3: TGTGCCAGCAGCATTTTGAGGGAGCAGTACTTC.

This chain uses TRBV7-3 with TRBJ2-2; 7 bases align to TRBD2. V shed 5 bases, J shed 3 bases, and the junction held 9 bases outside the gene matches. The CDR3 spans 16 residues. CDR1 is SGHTA, CDR2 FQGTGA, per germline. The CDR3 DNA is TGTGCCAGCAGCCAACCCCAGCGGGACCACACCGGGGAGCTGTTTTTT. This sequence encodes CASSQPQRDHTGELFF.

The chain combines TRBV11-2 with TRBJ2-1; D remains unclear. Germline V gene lookup returns CDR1 SGHAT and CDR2 FQNNGV. This CDR3 has 15 residues. Between the trimmed V and J ends, which lost 0 bases and 7 bases, there was a span of 13 bases. CDR3 amino acids: CASSLDPLQSNEQFF. In DNA form, the CDR3 reads TGTGCCAGCAGCTTAGATCCTTTACAGTCAAATGAGCAGTTCTTC.

J is TRBJ2-3 and V is TRBV9; TRBD2 matches at 9 bases. The CDR3 is made up of 17 amino acids. The germline V gene has CDR1 SGDLS and CDR2 YYNGEE. J gave up 1 base and V 0 bases, and 6 bases lay outside the gene matches. The CDR3: CASSVGVSGSGTDTQYF. The CDR3, as DNA: TGTGCCAGCAGCGTAGGGGTTAGCGGGAGTGGCACAGATACGCAGTATTTT.

The chain recombines TRBV19 with TRBJ2-7; 13 bases map to TRBD2. CDR3 length: 16 amino acids. Germline CDR1 LNHDA, CDR2 SQIVND (reference sequence). Trimming cost V 7 bases and J 1 base; bases outside gene matches: 7. CDR3 coding DNA: TGTGCCAGTACCCCAAAGGGACTAGCGGGATCCTACGAGCAGTACTTC. Translated, it gives CASTPKGLAGSYEQYF.

The chain couples TRBV19 to TRBJ2-1; D gene uncertain. V shed 8 bases and J shed 0 bases, with 14 bases lying between them. This CDR3 spans 15 amino acids. CDR1 and CDR2 (germline): LNHDA, SQIVND (reference sequence). The CDR3 is CASQILAGSYNEQFF. For the CDR3, the DNA is TGTGCCAGTCAAATCCTTGCCGGCTCCTACAATGAGCAGTTCTTC.

The gene calls are TRBV28 and TRBJ1-1; the match to TRBD1 covers 7 bases. Germline CDR1 MDHEN, CDR2 SYDVKM. J lost 3 bases, V lost 6 bases, and 7 bases had no gene match. The CDR3 length is 14 residues. The CDR3 nucleotides are TGTGCCAGCAGGCCTCCGGGACAGTACACTGAAGCTTTCTTT. It specifies CASRPPGQYTEAFF.

J is TRBJ2-5 and V is TRBV5-1; 9 positions agree with TRBD2. This CDR3 spans 14 amino acids. Germline lookup yields CDR1 SGHRS and CDR2 YFSETQ. The ends lost 4 bases at V and 5 bases at J; junction bases unmatched: 6. This CDR3 is CASSPSSGKETQYF. As DNA, the CDR3 is TGCGCCAGCAGCCCCTCTAGCGGGAAGGAGACCCAGTACTTC.

The chain carries TRBV11-3 and TRBJ2-7, with D possibly TRBD1 on 6 matching bases. Germline values: CDR1 SGHNT, CDR2 YENEEA. The CDR3 length is 13 residues. The CDR3 sequence is CTTGLQSSYEQYF. DNA of the CDR3: TGTACAACAGGGCTGCAGAGCTCCTACGAGCAGTACTTC.

The chain links TRBV10-2 to TRBJ1-5, with D maybe TRBD1 (5 bases). Germline CDR1 is WSHSY and CDR2 is SAAADI. The CDR3 length is 15 residues. Trimming left V 2 bases short and J 1 base short, with 9 bases between. As DNA, the CDR3 is TGCGCCAGCAGTGAGACGGGGGGAAGCAATCAGCCCCAGCATTTT. Amino acids: CASSETGGSNQPQHF.

The chain carries TRBV5-6 and TRBJ2-7; a possible D gene is TRBD1 (6 bases). There are 12 residues in the CDR3. Germline V gene lookup returns CDR1 SGHDT and CDR2 YYEEEE. Trimming removed 4 bases at V and 3 bases at J, with 8 bases between. The CDR3 loop reads CASSKTGYEQYF. The CDR3 coding sequence is TGTGCCAGCAGCAAGACAGGCTACGAGCAGTACTTC.

This chain links TRBV27 with TRBJ1-2; TRBD1 matches 8 bases. The CDR3 contains 15 residues. Germline CDR1 is MNHEY and CDR2 is SMNVEV (reference sequence). The V and J ends lost 3 bases and 7 bases, in that order; junction bases with no gene match: 10. DNA for the CDR3: TGTGCCAGCAGTTTCCTCGGACAGGGCAGTGGTGGCTACACCTTC. Its translation is CASSFLGQGSGGYTF.

The chain links TRBV27 to TRBJ1-1; D uncertain. CDR3 size: 14 residues. CDR1 is MNHEY, CDR2 SMNVEV, per germline (reference sequence). The V end lost 3 bases, the J end lost 1 base, and 9 bases lay between the germline ends. CDR3 DNA sequence: TGTGCCAGCAGTTTGCAGAGGAAGAACACTGAAGCTTTCTTT. This sequence encodes CASSLQRKNTEAFF.

The V call is TRBV30, the J call TRBJ1-3, with 7 bases matching TRBD1. The CDR3 totals 13 residues. V lost 5 bases and J lost 4; bases outside the gene matches: 5. Per germline, CDR1 GTSNPN and CDR2 SVGIG (reference sequence). The CDR3 nucleotides are TGTGCCTGGTCGACAGGGAGCGGAAACACCATATATTTT. Translation gives CAWSTGSGNTIYF.

The chain employs TRBV11-2 and TRBJ1-5, with unresolved D. This CDR3 region has 13 residues. Germline lookup yields CDR1 SGHAT and CDR2 FQNNGV. The V end was cut by 6 bases, the J end by 1 base, with 7 bases between. The CDR3 DNA sequence: TGTGCCAGCAGTGGAGGAAGCAATCAGCCCCAGCATTTT. Amino acid sequence: CASSGGSNQPQHF.

The V call is TRBV6-5, the J call TRBJ2-1, with 7 bases lining up with TRBD1. The CDR3 spans 13 residues. Trimming cost V 5 bases and J 9 bases; bases outside gene matches: 7. Germline-derived CDR1 and CDR2 are MNHEY and SVGAGI. CDR3 sequence: CASSPGTAFEQFF. As DNA, the CDR3 is TGTGCCAGCAGTCCCGGGACAGCCTTTGAGCAGTTCTTC.

V usage is TRBV4-2 and J usage is TRBJ2-7, with TRBD2 identical over 7 bases. Germline lookup yields CDR1 LGHNA and CDR2 YNFKEQ. The CDR3 consists of 16 residues. V gave up 0 bases and J gave up 1 base; unmatched junction bases: 6. CDR3 sequence (DNA): TGTGCCAGCAGCCAAGATGGAGCGGGACCTTCCTACGAGCAGTACTTC. Translation: CASSQDGAGPSYEQYF.

The rearrangement links TRBV27 to TRBJ1-2, with D possibly TRBD1 on 6 matching bases. Germline V gene sequence: CDR1 MNHEY, CDR2 SMNVEV (reference sequence). The CDR3 sequence is 13 residues long. Deletions cut 7 bases from V and 4 bases from J, with 13 bases between. The CDR3 loop is CASTPTGSYGYTF. CDR3 nucleotide sequence: TGTGCCAGCACCCCGACAGGCAGCTATGGCTACACCTTC.

The chain links TRBV9 to TRBJ2-7, with 10 bases fitting TRBD2. Per the germline V gene, CDR1 is SGDLS and CDR2 is YYNGEE. The ends lost 1 base at V and 6 bases at J; junction bases unmatched: 7. The CDR3 contains 15 residues. CDR3 protein: CASSVSASGRSEQYF. The CDR3 DNA follows: TGTGCCAGCAGCGTATCGGCTAGCGGGAGAAGCGAGCAGTACTTC.

The chain links TRBV19 to TRBJ2-3; 10 nucleotides align to TRBD2. The CDR3 is 15 residues long. Germline trimming cut 4 bases from V and 5 bases from J; bases unmatched to any gene: 6. Germline V CDR1 and CDR2: LNHDA, SQIVND (reference sequence). CDR3 sequence reads: CASSSRLAGEDTQYF. The CDR3 DNA sequence: TGTGCCAGTAGTAGTCGTCTAGCGGGGGAAGATACGCAGTATTTT.

The chain joins TRBV28 to TRBJ2-5, with 11 nucleotides matching TRBD2. Germline CDR1 reads MDHEN; CDR2 reads SYDVKM. The CDR3 is 15 residues long. V gave up 5 bases and J gave up 7 bases; unmatched junction bases: 9. In DNA form, the CDR3 reads TGTGCCAGCAGTCCCCCTAGCGGGAGGCCTGGGACCCAGTACTTC. It translates to CASSPPSGRPGTQYF.

The chain recombines TRBV19 with TRBJ2-1, with D possibly TRBD2 on 6 matching bases. V lost 6 bases to trimming and J lost 7 bases, with 10 bases between them. The V gene's germline CDR1 is LNHDA and CDR2 SQIVND (reference sequence). There are 12 residues in the CDR3. In DNA form, the CDR3 reads TGTGCCAGTAGCCGGGACTCGAATGAGCAGTTCTTC. The encoded protein is CASSRDSNEQFF. Filled out from reference TRBV19 and TRBJ2-1, the complete variable domain reads DGGITQSPKYLFRKEGQNVTLSCEQNLNHDAMYWYRQDPGQGLRLIYYSQIVNDFQKGDIAEGYSVSREKKESFPLTVTSAQKNPTAFYLCASSRDSNEQFFGPGTRLTVL.

This clone was recorded only once. The chain has TRBV18 and TRBJ2-5; 11 bases line up with TRBD2. There are 15 residues in the CDR3. Germline loops: CDR1 KGHSH, CDR2 LQKENI. Germline trimming cut 3 bases from V and 5 bases from J; bases unmatched to any gene: 5. For the CDR3, the DNA is TGTGCCAGCTCACCTATACTAGCGGGAGAGGAGACCCAGTACTTC. This gives the protein CASSPILAGEETQYF.